This T cell receptor (beta chain) was sequenced in a study of regulatory T cells in long-lasting Graves disease. Arm-PCR of CDR3 regions and iRepertoire HTBI primers were the basis on which TCR beta libraries were built. TCRdb fed the multiplex PCR reads into MiXCR, producing one record per CDR3 protein. The sample yields about 460,000 distinct CDR3 sequences, 22% seen once. The V end lost 1 base, the J end lost 6 bases, and 13 bases lay between the germline ends. CDR3 length equals 14 residues. Germline V CDR1 and CDR2: MNHEY, SMNVEV (reference sequence). The table lists this clonotype with a few counts. Specified time point: persistent/refractory GD, antithyroid drugs over 5 years with positive TRAb. PBMC RNA served as the TCR library source.

The chain carries TRBV27 and TRBJ2-7; a possible D gene is TRBD1 (6 bases). The sequence derives from a female donor with Graves disease. The specimen was peripheral blood mononuclear cells (PBMCs), collected when the disease was refractory, from a patient treated with antithyroid drugs. In DNA, the CDR3 is TGTGCCAGCAGTTTATGGGGGCGCCCCGGCGAGCAGTACTTC. This sequence encodes CASSLWGRPGEQYF.